This TCR beta chain was retrieved from a study of CD8 T cells in ankylosing spondylitis. J lost 0 bases, V lost 5 bases, and 9 bases had no gene match. Per germline, CDR1 KGHDR and CDR2 SFDVKD. The length of the CDR3 is 17 residues. MiXCR was run by TCRdb on the 5' RACE reads, yielding one entry per CDR3 protein. Of some 840,000 distinct CDR3 sequences detected, about an eighth appear once; the ten largest clones hold roughly 0.51%. In this sample, this clonotype turned up a few times. Its antigen is not known. Whole-study results and caveats: Ankylosing spondylitis blood appeared to carry a characteristic TCR beta motif of fewer than 10 highly homologous variants.

The source of this sequence is a male donor with ankylosing spondylitis. The chain is built from TRBV24-1 and TRBJ2-3; 8 positions agree with TRBD2. Sequencing was performed on blood, either unsorted or a sorted T cell fraction (not recorded which). The CDR3 nucleotides are TGTGCCACCAGTGGGCACTTAGCGGGACCCAGCACAGATACGCAGTATTTT. This gives the protein CATSGHLAGPSTDTQYF.